A single sample is the source of the 6 T cell receptor beta chains below, sequenced in a study of T cells in Graves' hyperthyroidism and ophthalmopathy. Regions amplified from RNA transcripts were the TCR beta CDR3 regions. With the HTBI primer set, the TCR CDR3 went through a first round of RT-PCR. MiXCR, run by TCRdb on the multiplex PCR reads, gives a single entry per CDR3 protein. The table has roughly 170,000 distinct CDR3 sequences, roughly 9.4% seen once. Sequencing input: blood. These receptors all come from a young woman with Graves' hyperthyroidism that later progressed to Graves' ophthalmopathy.

This clonotype was picked up a small number of times. This may be a read error: a much more frequent sequence differs by one nucleotide. This is likely a read error, given that the CDR3 carries no conserved phenylalanine or tryptophan at its end. The chain joins TRBV5-1 to TRBJ2-3; possibly TRBD1 for D (5 bases). From germline, CDR1 is SGHRS and CDR2 YFSETQ. V dropped 7 bases and J dropped 4 bases, with 16 bases sitting between them. This CDR3 contains 14 residues. CDR3 coding DNA: TGCGCCAGCCTAGGAGACAGTTCCCCAGATACGCAGTATTCT. This codes for CASLGDSSPDTQYS.

This clonotype has ten or more counts. V and J are TRBV6-1 and TRBJ1-5; D possibly corresponds to TRBD1 (6 bases). V lost 4 bases to trimming and J lost 3 bases, with 13 bases between them. The CDR3 covers 15 residues. CDR1 and CDR2 from the germline V gene are MNHNS and SASEGT. CDR3 nucleotide sequence: TGTGCCAGCAGTGTTCTCCCAGGGGTCAATCAGCCCCAGCATTTT. It specifies CASSVLPGVNQPQHF.

This clonotype showed up many times. V gene TRBV7-9 combines with J gene TRBJ2-5; the D gene is possibly TRBD2 (5 bases). Germline V CDR1 and CDR2: SEHNR, FQNEAQ (reference sequence). Trimming shortened V by 1 base and J by 7 bases, and 13 bases separated the two germline ends. The CDR3 sequence is 14 residues long. CDR3 DNA sequence: TGTGCCAGCAGCTTAGGACTCGAGGCGGGGACCCAGTACTTC. Protein: CASSLGLEAGTQYF.

This clonotype was observed many times. This chain links TRBV28 with TRBJ1-3; D uncertain. CDR3 length: 18 amino acids. V was pared by 6 bases and J by 1 base, with 22 bases between. CDR1 and CDR2 (germline): MDHEN, SYDVKM. CDR3: CASSDWPGLDLSGNTIYF. In nucleotides, the CDR3 is TGTGCCAGCAGCGACTGGCCTGGATTGGACCTTTCTGGAAACACCATATATTTT.

This clonotype was seen many times. The rearrangement links TRBV2 to TRBJ2-7; D call uncertain. Germline values: CDR1 SNHLY, CDR2 FYNNEI. Trimming pared 10 bases from V and 1 base from J, leaving 11 bases between. The CDR3 consists of 12 residues. CDR3 region: CANGRLSYEQYF. In DNA, the CDR3 is TGTGCCAACGGACGGCTTTCCTACGAGCAGTACTTC. Together with reference TRBV2 and TRBJ2-7, the CDR3 gives the full variable domain: EPEVTQTPSHQVTQMGQEVILRCVPISNHLYFYWYRQILGQKVEFLVSFYNNEISEKSEIFDDQFSVERPDGSNFTLKIRSTKLEDSAMYFCANGRLSYEQYFGPGTRLTVT.

The CDR3 DNA sequence: TGTGCCAGCAGCTTATATTCGGGGGGAGTATTGAACACCGGGGAGCTGTTTTTT. Residues: CASSLYSGGVLNTGELFF. The gene calls are TRBV7-2 and TRBJ2-2, with TRBD2 identical over 7 bases. The CDR3 is 18 amino acids. Germline trimming cut 2 bases from V and 1 base from J; bases unmatched to any gene: 10. CDR1 SGHTA and CDR2 FQGNSA come from the germline V gene.